The T cell receptor (beta chain) under discussion was sequenced for a study of post-analysis software for immune sequencing data. Study background: There were relapsing-remitting, secondary progressive and progressive-relapsing multiple sclerosis among the disease courses included.

Unique molecular identifiers were present in the TCR beta cDNA libraries. When about 1 to 11 million T cells were used, they gave hundreds of thousands of cDNA molecules. From the PCR reads, TCRdb called clonotypes with MiXCR, one entry per CDR3 protein. This sample carries 750,000 to 900,000 distinct CDR3 sequences, about half of them seen once, and the ten largest clones take approximately 5%. Overall study results and limits: Among multiple sclerosis patients, normalized Chao1 diversity was significantly below that of controls. There were five TRBV segments more frequent in patients than controls, and TRBV5-6, TRBV5-1 and TRBV20-1 were among them.

This clonotype turned up a few times. Its cognate antigen is unknown. Trimming cost V 1 base and J 3 bases, with 13 bases left between them. Germline CDR1 is SGHRS and CDR2 is YFSETQ. The CDR3 is 15 residues long. The sequence came from a girl aged 10-17 years with multiple sclerosis. The chain is built from TRBV5-1 and TRBJ1-2; a possible D gene is TRBD1 (5 bases). Material: blood. As DNA, the CDR3 is TGCGCCAGCAGCTTGTCCAGGGACGATTACTATGGCTACACCTTC. The encoded protein is CASSLSRDDYYGYTF. The variable domain in full, completed from reference TRBV5-1 and TRBJ1-2, reads KAGVTQTPRYLIKTRGQQVTLSCSPISGHRSVSWYQQTPGQGLQFLFEYFSETQRNKGNFPGRFSGRQFSNSRSEMNVSTLELGDSALYLCASSLSRDDYYGYTFGSGTRLTVV.